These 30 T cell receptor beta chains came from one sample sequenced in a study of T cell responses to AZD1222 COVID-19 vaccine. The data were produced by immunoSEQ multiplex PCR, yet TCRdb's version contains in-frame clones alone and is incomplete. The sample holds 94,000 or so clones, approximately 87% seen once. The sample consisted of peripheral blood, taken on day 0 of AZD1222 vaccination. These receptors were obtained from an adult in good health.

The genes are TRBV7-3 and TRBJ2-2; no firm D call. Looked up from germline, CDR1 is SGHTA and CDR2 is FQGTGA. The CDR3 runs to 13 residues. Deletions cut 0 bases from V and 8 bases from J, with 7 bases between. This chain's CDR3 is CASSLTFMGELFF. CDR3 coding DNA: TGTGCCAGCAGCTTAACGTTCATGGGGGAGCTGTTTTTT.

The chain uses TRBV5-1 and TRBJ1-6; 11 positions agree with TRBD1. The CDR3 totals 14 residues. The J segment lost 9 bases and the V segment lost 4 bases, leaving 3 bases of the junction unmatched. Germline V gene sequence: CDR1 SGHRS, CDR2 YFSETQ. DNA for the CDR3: TGCGCCAGCAGCCCGGGACAGGGGGTTTCACCCCTCCACTTT. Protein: CASSPGQGVSPLHF.

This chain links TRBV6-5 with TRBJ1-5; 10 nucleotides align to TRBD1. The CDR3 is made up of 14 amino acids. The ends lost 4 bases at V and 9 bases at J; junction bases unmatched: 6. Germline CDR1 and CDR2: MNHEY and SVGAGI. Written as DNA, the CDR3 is TGTGCCAGCAGTTGGGACAGGGGTTTGACGCCCCAGCATTTT. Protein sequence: CASSWDRGLTPQHF.

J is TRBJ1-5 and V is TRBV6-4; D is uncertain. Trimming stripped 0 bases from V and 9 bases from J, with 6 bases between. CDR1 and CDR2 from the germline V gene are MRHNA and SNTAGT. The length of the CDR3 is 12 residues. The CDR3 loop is CASSDSGGPQHF. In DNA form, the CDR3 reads TGTGCCAGCAGTGACTCGGGTGGGCCCCAGCATTTT.

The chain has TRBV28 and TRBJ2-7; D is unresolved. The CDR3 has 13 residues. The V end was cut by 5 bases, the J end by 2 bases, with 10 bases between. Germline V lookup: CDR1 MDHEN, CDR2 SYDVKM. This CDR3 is CASSPDGPYEQYF. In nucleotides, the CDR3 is TGTGCCAGCAGTCCCGACGGCCCCTACGAGCAGTACTTC.

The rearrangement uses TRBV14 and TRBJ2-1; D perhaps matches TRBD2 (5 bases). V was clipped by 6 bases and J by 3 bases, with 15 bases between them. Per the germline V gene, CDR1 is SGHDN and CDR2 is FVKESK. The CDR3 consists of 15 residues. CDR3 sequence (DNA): TGTGCCAGCAGACCCGGAGGCGAAAACTACAATGAGCAGTTCTTC. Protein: CASRPGGENYNEQFF.

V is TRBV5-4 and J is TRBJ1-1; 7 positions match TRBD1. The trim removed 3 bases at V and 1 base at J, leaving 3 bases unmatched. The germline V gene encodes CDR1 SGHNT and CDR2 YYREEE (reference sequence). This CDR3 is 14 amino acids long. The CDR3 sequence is CASSWDSQNTEAFF. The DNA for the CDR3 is TGTGCCAGCAGCTGGGACAGTCAGAACACTGAAGCTTTCTTT.

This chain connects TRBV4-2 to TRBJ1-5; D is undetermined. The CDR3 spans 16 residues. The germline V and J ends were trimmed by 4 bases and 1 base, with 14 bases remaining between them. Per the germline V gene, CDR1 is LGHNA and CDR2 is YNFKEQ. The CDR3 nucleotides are TGTGCCAGCAGCCCGACCGAAGGAGAGAGCAATCAGCCCCAGCATTTT. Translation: CASSPTEGESNQPQHF.

The CDR3 protein is CAWTPSFGGYTF. CDR3 in DNA: TGTGCCTGGACCCCCTCATTCGGGGGCTACACCTTC. V and J are TRBV30 and TRBJ1-2; D unresolved. Germline values: CDR1 GTSNPN, CDR2 SVGIG (reference sequence). The germline V and J ends were trimmed by 4 bases and 8 bases, with 14 bases remaining between them. The CDR3 sequence is 12 residues long.

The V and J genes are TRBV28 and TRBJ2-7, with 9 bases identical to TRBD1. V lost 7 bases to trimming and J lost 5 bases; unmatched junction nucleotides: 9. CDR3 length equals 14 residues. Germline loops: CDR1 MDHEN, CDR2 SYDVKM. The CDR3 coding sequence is TGTGCCAGCAACCAAGGGGGACAGGGACACGAGCAGTACTTC. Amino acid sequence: CASNQGGQGHEQYF.

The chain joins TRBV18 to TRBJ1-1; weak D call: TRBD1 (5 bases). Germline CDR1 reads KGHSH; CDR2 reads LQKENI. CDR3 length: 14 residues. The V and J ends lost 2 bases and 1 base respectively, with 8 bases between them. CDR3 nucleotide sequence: TGTGCCAGCTCACCATTCGACAGGAACACTGAAGCTTTCTTT. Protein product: CASSPFDRNTEAFF. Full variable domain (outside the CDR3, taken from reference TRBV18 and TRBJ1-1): NAGVMQNPRHLVRRRGQEARLRCSPMKGHSHVYWYRQLPEEGLKFMVYLQKENIIDESGMPKERFSAEFPKEGPSILRIQQVVRGDSAAYFCASSPFDRNTEAFFGQGTRLTVV.

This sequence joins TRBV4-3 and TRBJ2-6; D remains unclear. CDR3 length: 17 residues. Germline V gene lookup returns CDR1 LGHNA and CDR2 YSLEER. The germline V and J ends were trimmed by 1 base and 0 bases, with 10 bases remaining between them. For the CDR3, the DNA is TGCGCCAGCAGCCAAGGAGAATGGAGCTCTGGGGCCAACGTCCTGACTTTC. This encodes CASSQGEWSSGANVLTF.

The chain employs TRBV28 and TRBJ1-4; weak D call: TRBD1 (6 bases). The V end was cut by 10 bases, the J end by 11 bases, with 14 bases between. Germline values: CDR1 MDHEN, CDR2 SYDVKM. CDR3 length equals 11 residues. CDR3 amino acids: CATRGGWKLFF. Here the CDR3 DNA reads TGTGCCACCAGAGGGGGGTGGAAACTGTTTTTT. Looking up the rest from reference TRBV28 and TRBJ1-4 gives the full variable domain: DVKVTQSSRYLVKRTGEKVFLECVQDMDHENMFWYRQDPGLGLRLIYFSYDVKMKEKGDIPEGYSVSREKKERFSLILESASTNQTSMYLCATRGGWKLFFGSGTQLSVL.

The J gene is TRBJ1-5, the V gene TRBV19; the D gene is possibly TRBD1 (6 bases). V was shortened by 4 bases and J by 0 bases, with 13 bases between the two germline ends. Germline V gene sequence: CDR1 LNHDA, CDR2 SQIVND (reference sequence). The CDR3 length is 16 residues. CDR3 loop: CASSSPGDYSNQPQHF. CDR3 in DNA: TGTGCCAGTAGTAGCCCAGGGGATTATAGCAATCAGCCCCAGCATTTT.

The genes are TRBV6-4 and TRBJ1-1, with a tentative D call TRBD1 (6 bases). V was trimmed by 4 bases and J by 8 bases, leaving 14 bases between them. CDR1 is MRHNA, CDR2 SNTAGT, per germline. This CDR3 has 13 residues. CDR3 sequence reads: CASSVTLQGEAFF. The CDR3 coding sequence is TGTGCCAGCAGTGTTACTCTACAGGGAGAAGCTTTCTTT.

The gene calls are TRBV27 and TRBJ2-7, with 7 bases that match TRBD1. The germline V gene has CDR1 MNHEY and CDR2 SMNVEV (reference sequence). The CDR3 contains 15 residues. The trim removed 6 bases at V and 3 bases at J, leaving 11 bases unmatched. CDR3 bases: TGTGCCAGCAGCGACCGACGGGGACAGCACTACGAGCAGTACTTC. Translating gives CASSDRRGQHYEQYF.

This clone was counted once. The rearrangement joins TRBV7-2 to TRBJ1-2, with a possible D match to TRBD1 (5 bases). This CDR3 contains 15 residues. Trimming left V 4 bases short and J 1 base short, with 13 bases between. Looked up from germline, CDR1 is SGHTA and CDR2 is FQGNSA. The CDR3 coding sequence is TGTGCCAGCAGCTCCGGGACCCTAAATAACTATGGCTACACCTTC. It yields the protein CASSSGTLNNYGYTF.

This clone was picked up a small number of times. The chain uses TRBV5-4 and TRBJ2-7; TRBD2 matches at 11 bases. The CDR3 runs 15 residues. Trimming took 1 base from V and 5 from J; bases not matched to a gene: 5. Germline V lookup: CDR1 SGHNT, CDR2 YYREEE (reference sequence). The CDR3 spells CASSLKLAGADEQYF. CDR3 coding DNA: TGTGCCAGCAGCTTGAAACTAGCGGGAGCGGACGAGCAGTACTTC.

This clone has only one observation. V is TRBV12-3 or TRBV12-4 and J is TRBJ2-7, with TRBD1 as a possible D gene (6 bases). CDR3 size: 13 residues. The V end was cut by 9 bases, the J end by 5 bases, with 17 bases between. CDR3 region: CASGGLARNEQYF. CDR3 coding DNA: TGTGCCAGTGGGGGCCTTGCTAGGAACGAGCAGTACTTC.

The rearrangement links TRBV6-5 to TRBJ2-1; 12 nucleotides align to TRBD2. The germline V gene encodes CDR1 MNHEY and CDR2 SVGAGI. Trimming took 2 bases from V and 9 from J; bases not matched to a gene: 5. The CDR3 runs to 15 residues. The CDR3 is CASSYGLAGGIEQFF. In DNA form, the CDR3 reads TGTGCCAGCAGTTACGGGCTAGCGGGGGGGATTGAGCAGTTCTTC.

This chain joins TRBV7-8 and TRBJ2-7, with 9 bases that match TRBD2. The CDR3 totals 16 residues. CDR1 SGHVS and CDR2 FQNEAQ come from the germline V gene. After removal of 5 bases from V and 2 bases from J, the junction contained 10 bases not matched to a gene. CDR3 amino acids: CASSLAPASGTYEQYF. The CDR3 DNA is TGTGCCAGCAGCCTCGCCCCTGCTAGCGGGACCTACGAGCAGTACTTC.

The CDR3: CASSQVTVNTEAFF. The CDR3 DNA reads as TGCGCCAGCAGCCAGGTGACAGTGAACACTGAAGCTTTCTTT. The V gene is TRBV4-1, the J gene TRBJ1-1, with D possibly matching TRBD1 (5 bases). V was clipped by 3 bases and J by 0 bases, with 8 bases between them. CDR3 length: 14 residues. Germline lookup yields CDR1 MGHRA and CDR2 YSYEKL.

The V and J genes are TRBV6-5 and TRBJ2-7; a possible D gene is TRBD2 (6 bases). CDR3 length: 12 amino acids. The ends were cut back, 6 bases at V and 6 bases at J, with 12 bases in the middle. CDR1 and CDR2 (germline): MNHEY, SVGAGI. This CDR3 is CASSKTRGEQYF. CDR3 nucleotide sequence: TGTGCCAGCAGCAAGACTAGGGGCGAGCAGTACTTC.

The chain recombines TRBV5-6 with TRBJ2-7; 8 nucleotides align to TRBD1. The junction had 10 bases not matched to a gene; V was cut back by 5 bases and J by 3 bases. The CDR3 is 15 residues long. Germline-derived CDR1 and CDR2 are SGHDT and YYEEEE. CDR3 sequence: CASSTEGRGLYEQYF. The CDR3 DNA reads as TGTGCCAGCAGTACCGAGGGCAGGGGGCTCTACGAGCAGTACTTC. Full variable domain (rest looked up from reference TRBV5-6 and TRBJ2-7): DAGVTQSPTHLIKTRGQQVTLRCSPKSGHDTVSWYQQALGQGPQFIFQYYEEEERQRGNFPDRFSGHQFPNYSSELNVNALLLGDSALYLCASSTEGRGLYEQYFGPGTRLTVT.

DNA of the CDR3: TGTGCCTATTCCCGTACCACAGATACGCAGTATTTT. It codes for CAYSRTTDTQYF. This rearrangement joins TRBV30 to TRBJ2-3; the D is unclear. The length of the CDR3 is 12 residues. The V end lost 7 bases, the J end lost 2 bases, and 10 bases lay between the germline ends. The germline gives CDR1 GTSNPN, CDR2 SVGIG (reference sequence).

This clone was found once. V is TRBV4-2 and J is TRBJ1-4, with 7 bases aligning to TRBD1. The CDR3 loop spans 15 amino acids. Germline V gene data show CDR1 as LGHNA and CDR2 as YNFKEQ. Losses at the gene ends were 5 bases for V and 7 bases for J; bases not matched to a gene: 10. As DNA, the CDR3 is TGTGCCAGCAGCACAGAGACAGGGAATGGTGAAAAACTGTTTTTT. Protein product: CASSTETGNGEKLFF.

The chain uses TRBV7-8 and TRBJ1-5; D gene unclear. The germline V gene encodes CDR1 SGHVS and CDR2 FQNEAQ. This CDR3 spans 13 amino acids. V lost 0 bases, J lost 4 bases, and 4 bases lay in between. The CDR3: CASSLAENQPQHF. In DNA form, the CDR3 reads TGTGCCAGCAGCTTAGCAGAGAATCAGCCCCAGCATTTT.

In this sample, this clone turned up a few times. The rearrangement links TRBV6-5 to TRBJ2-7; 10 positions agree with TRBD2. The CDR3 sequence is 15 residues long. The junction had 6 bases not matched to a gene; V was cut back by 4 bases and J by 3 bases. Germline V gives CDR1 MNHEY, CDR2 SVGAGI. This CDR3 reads CASSSRTSGLYEQYF. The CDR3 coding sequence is TGTGCCAGCAGTTCCCGGACTAGCGGACTCTACGAGCAGTACTTC.

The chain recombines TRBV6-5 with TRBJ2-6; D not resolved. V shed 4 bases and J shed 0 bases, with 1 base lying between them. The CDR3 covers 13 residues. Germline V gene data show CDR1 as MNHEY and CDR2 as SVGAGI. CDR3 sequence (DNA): TGTGCCAGCAGTTCCTCTGGGGCCAACGTCCTGACTTTC. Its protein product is CASSSSGANVLTF.

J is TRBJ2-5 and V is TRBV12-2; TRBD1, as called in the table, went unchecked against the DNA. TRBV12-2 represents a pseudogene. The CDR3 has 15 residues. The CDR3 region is CASRFDRQGEETQYF. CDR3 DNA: TGTGCAAGTCGTTTTGATAGACAGGGAGAAGAGACCCAGTACTTC.